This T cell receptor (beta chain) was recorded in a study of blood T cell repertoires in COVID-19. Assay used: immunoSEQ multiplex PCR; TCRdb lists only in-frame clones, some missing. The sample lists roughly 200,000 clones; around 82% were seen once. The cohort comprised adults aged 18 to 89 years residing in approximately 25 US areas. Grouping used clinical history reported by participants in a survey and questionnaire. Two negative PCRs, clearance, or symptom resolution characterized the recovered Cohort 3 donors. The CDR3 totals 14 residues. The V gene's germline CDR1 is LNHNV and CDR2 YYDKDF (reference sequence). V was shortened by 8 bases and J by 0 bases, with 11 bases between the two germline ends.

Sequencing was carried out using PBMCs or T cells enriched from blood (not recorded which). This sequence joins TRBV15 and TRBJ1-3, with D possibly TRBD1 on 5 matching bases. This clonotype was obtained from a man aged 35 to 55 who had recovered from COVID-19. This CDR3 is CATEAGDSGNTIYF. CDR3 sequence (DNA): TGTGCCACCGAGGCGGGGGACTCTGGAAACACCATATATTTT.